This T cell receptor (beta chain) was identified during a study of response to subunit inactivated influenza vaccine. General study results and limits: Few additional T cells are recruited per seasonal influenza vaccination, authors suggested.

For this clonotype: Its antigen is unidentified.

Trimming cost V 0 bases and J 6 bases; bases outside gene matches: 3. Germline V gene sequence: CDR1 SGHRS, CDR2 YFSETQ. The CDR3 runs 15 residues. One entry per CDR3 protein, called by TCRdb with MiXCR from the RT-PCR reads. Of about 800,000 distinct CDR3 sequences detected, around 21% appear once; the ten largest clones hold 10%. The input for sequencing was PBMCs from blood, taken approximately 5 days after vaccination. V usage is TRBV5-1 and J usage is TRBJ1-6; TRBD1 matches 7 bases. The receptor was isolated from a man in his fifties or sixties who received an inactivated influenza vaccine. The CDR3 loop reads CASSLDRGSNSPLHF. Here the CDR3 DNA reads TGCGCCAGCAGCTTGGACAGGGGTAGTAATTCACCCCTCCACTTT.